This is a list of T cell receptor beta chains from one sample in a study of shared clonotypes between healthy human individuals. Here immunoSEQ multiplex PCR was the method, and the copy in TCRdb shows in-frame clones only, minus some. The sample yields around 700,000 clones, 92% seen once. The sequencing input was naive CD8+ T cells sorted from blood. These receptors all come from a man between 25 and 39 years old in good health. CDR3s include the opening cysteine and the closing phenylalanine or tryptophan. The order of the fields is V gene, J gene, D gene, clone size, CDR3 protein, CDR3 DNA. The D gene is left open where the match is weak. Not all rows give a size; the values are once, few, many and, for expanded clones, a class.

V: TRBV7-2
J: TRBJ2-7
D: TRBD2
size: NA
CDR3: CASRLSSGPYEQYF
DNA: TGTGCCAGCAGGCTCTCTAGCGGACCCTACGAGCAGTACTTC

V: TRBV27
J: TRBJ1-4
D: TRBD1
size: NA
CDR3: CASSSFQGAGEKLFF
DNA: TGTGCCAGCAGTTCCTTCCAGGGGGCAGGCGAAAAACTGTTTTTT

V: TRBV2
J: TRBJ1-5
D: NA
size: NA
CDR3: CASSEEGQAQHF
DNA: TGTGCCAGCAGTGAAGAGGGTCAGGCCCAGCATTTT

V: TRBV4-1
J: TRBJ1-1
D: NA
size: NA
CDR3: CASSLSGNTEAFF
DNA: TGCGCCAGCAGCCTCTCGGGGAACACTGAAGCTTTCTTT

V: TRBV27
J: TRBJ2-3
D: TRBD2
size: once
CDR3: CASSLVLAGGADTQYF
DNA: TGTGCCAGCAGTTTAGTCCTAGCGGGAGGAGCAGATACGCAGTATTTT

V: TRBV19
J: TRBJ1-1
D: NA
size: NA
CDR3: CASSIMADTEAFF
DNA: TGTGCCAGTAGTATAATGGCGGACACTGAAGCTTTCTTT

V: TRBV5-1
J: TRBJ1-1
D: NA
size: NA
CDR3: CASSSLDTMNTEAFF
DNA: TGCGCCAGCAGTTCGTTGGACACGATGAACACTGAAGCTTTCTTT

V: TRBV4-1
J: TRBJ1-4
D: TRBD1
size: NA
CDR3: CASSQGIGDRVANEKLFF
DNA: TGCGCCAGCAGCCAAGGCATCGGGGACAGGGTGGCTAATGAAAAACTGTTTTTT

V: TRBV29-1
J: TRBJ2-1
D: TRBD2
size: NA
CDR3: CSVGAGGPNEQFF
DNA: TGCAGCGTTGGAGCGGGAGGGCCCAATGAGCAGTTCTTC

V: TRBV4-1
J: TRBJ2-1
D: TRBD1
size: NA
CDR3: CASSWTGENEQFF
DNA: TGCGCCAGCAGCTGGACAGGGGAGAATGAGCAGTTCTTC

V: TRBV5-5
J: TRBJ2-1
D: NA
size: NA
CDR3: CASSERLRDAAYNEQFF
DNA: TGTGCCAGCAGCGAGAGACTCCGGGACGCCGCCTACAATGAGCAGTTCTTC